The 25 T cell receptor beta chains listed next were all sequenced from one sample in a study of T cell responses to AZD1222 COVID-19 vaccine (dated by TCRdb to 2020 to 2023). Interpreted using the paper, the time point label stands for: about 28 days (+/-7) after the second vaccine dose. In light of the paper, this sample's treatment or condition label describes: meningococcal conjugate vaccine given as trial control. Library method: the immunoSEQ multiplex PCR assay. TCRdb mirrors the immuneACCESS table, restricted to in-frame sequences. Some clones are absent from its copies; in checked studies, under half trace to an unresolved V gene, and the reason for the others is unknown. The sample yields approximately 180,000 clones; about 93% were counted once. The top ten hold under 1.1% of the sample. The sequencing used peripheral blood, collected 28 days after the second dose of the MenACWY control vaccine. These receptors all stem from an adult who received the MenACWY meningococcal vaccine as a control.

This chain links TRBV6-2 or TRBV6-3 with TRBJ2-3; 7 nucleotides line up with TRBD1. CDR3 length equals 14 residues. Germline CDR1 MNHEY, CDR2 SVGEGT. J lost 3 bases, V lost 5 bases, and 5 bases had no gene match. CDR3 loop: CASSRQGRTDTQYF. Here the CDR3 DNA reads TGTGCCAGCAGTCGACAGGGTAGGACAGATACGCAGTATTTT.

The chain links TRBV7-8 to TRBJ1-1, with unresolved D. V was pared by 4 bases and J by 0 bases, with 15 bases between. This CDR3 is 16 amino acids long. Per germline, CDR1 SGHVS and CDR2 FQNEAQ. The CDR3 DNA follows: TGTGCCAGCAGCTCCAATGGAGTGAGGGTGAACACTGAAGCTTTCTTT. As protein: CASSSNGVRVNTEAFF.

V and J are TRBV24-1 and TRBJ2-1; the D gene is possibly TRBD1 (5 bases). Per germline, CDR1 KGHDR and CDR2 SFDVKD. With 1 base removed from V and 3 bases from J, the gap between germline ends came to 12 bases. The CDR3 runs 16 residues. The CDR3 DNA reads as TGTGCCACCAGTGATTTCACAGCGACAGACTACAATGAGCAGTTCTTC. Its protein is CATSDFTATDYNEQFF.

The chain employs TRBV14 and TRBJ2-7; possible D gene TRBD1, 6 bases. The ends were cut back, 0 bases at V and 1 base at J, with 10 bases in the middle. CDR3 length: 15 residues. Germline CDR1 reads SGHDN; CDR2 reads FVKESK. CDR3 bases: TGTGCCAGCAGCCAAGACAGGGGCCAATCCTACGAGCAGTACTTC. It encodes CASSQDRGQSYEQYF.

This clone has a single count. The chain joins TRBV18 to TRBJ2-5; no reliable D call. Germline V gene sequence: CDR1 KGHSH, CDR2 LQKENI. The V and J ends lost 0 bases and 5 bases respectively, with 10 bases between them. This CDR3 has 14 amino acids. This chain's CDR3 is CASSPPIGFETQYF. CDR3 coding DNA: TGTGCCAGCTCACCACCCATAGGGTTCGAGACCCAGTACTTC. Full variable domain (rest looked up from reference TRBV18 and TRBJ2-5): NAGVMQNPRHLVRRRGQEARLRCSPMKGHSHVYWYRQLPEEGLKFMVYLQKENIIDESGMPKERFSAEFPKEGPSILRIQQVVRGDSAAYFCASSPPIGFETQYFGPGTRLLVL.

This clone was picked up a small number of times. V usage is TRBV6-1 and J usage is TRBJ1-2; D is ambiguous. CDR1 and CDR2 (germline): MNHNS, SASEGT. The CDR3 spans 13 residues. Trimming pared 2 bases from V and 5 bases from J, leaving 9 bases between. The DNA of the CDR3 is TGTGCCAGCAGTGAATCCCAGAGTTATGGCTACACCTTC. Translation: CASSESQSYGYTF.

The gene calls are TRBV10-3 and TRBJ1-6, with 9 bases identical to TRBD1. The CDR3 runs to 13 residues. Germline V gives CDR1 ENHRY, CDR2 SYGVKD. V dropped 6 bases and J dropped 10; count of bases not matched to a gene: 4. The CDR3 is CAIRGQGRSPLHF. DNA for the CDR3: TGTGCCATCAGGGGACAGGGCCGGTCACCCCTCCACTTT.

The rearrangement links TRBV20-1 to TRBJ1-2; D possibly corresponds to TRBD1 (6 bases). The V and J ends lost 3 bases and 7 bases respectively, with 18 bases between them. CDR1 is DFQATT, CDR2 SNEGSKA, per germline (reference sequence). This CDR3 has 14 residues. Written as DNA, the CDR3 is TGCAGTGCTAGTCAGGGGATAACGTTGGGTGGCTACACCTTC. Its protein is CSASQGITLGGYTF.

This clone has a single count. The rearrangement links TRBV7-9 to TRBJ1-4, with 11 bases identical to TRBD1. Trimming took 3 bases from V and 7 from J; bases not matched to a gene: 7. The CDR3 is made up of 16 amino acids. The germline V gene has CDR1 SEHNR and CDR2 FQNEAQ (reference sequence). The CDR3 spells CASSLGQGERGEKLFF. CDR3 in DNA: TGTGCCAGCAGCTTGGGACAGGGGGAGCGGGGTGAAAAACTGTTTTTT. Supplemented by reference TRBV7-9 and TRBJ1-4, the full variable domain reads DTGVSQNPRHKITKRGQNVTFRCDPISEHNRLYWYRQTLGQGPEFLTYFQNEAQLEKSRLLSDRFSAERPKGSFSTLEIQRTEQGDSAMYLCASSLGQGERGEKLFFGSGTQLSVL.

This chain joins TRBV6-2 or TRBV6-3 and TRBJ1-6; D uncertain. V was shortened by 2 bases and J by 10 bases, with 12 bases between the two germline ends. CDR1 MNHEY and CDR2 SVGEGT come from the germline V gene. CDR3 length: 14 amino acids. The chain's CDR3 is CASSYLTKGSPLHF. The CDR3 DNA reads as TGTGCCAGCAGTTACCTTACTAAAGGGTCACCCCTCCACTTT.

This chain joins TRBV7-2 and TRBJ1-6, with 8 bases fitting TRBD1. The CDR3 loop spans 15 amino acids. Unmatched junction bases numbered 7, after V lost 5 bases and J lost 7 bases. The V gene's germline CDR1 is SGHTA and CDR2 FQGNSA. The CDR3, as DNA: TGTGCCAGCAGCACCCAGGGGGCCTTGAATTCACCCCTCCACTTT. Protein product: CASSTQGALNSPLHF.

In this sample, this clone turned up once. CDR3 region: CASSLALAGGPRADTQYF. CDR3 DNA: TGTGCCAGCAGCTTAGCACTAGCGGGGGGGCCTCGAGCAGATACGCAGTATTTT. The V and J genes are TRBV7-2 and TRBJ2-3, with 13 bases matching TRBD2. The CDR3 runs to 18 residues. Germline V CDR1 and CDR2: SGHTA, FQGNSA. J lost 4 bases, V lost 0 bases, and 7 bases had no gene match.

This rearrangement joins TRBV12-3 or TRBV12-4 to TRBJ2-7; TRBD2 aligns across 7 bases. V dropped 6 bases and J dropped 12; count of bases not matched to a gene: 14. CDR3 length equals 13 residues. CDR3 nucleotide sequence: TGTGCCAGCAGACTTTTACCGGGGGGTCCTCTGTACTTC. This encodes CASRLLPGGPLYF.

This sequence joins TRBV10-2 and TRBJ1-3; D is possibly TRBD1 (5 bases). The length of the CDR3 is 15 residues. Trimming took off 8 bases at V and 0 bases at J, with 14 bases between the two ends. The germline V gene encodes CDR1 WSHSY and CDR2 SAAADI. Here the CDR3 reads CASEAGTSSGNTIYF. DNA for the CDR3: TGCGCCAGCGAGGCAGGGACCTCCTCTGGAAACACCATATATTTT.

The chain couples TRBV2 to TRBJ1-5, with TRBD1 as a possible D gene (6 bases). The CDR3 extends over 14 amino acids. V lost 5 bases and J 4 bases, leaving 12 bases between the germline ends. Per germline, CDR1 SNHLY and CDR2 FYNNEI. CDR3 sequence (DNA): TGTGCCAGCAGTCCGGACAGACTGAATCAGCCCCAGCATTTT. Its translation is CASSPDRLNQPQHF.

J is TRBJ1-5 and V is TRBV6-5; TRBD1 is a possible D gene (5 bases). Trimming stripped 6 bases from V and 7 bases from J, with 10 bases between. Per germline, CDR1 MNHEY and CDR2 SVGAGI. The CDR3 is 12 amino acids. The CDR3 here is CASRQSGQPQHF. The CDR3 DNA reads TGTGCCAGCAGGCAGTCAGGGCAGCCCCAGCATTTT.

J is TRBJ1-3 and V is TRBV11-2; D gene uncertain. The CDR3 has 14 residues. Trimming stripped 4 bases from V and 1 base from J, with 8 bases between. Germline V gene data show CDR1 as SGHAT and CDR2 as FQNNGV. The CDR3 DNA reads TGTGCCAGCAGCTCTAGCGGGTCTGGAAACACCATATATTTT. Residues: CASSSSGSGNTIYF.

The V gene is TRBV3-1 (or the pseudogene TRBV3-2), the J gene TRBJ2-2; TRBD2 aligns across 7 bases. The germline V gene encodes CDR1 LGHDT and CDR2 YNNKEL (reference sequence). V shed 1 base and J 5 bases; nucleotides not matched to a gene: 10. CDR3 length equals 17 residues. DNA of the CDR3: TGTGCCAGCAGCCAAGTTGGTACCGGACTAGGGACCGGGGAGCTGTTTTTT. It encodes CASSQVGTGLGTGELFF.

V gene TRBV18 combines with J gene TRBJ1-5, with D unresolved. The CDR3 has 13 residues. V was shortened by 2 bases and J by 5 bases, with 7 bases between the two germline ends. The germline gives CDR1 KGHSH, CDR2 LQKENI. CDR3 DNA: TGTGCCAGCTCACCAAATCACGATCAGCCCCAGCATTTT. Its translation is CASSPNHDQPQHF.

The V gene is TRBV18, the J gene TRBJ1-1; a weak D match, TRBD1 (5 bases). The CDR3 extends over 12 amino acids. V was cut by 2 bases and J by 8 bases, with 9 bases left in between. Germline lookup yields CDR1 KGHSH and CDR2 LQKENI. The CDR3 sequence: CASSPAGQEAFF. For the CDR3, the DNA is TGTGCCAGCTCACCAGCTGGACAAGAAGCTTTCTTT.

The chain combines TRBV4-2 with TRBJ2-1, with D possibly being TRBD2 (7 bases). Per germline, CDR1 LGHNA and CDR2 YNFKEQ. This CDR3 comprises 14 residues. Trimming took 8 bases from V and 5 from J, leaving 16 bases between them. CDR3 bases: TGTGCCAGCGAGGGGCGGGGGCCCGACAATGAGCAGTTCTTC. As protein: CASEGRGPDNEQFF.

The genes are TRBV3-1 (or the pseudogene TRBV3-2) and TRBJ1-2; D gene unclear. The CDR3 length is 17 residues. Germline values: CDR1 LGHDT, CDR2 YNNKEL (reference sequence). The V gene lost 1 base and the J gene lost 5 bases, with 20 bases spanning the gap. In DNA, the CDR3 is TGTGCCAGCAGCCAAGGCCCAGCCTGCCAATACCTTTATGGCTACACCTTC. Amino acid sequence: CASSQGPACQYLYGYTF.

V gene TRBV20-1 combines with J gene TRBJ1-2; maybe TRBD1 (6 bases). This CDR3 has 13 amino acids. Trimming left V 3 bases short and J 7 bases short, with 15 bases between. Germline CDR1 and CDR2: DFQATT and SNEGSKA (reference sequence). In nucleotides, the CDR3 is TGCAGTGCTAGTAACCCAGGGGAGCTTGGCTACACCTTC. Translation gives CSASNPGELGYTF.

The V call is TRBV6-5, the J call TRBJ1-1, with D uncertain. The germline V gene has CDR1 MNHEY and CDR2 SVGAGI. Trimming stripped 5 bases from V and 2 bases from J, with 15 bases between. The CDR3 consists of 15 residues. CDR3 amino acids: CASSLDLTRNTEAFF. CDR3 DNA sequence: TGTGCCAGCAGTCTCGACCTGACCCGAAACACTGAAGCTTTCTTT.

In DNA form, the CDR3 reads TGTGCCAGCTCTATCCAGATGGCAGGGAGGACCGGGGAGCTGTTTTTT. The encoded protein is CASSIQMAGRTGELFF. V and J are TRBV18 and TRBJ2-2; TRBD2 might be the D (6 bases). The CDR3 extends over 16 amino acids. Per germline, CDR1 KGHSH and CDR2 LQKENI. V lost 6 bases and J 5 bases, leaving 19 bases between the germline ends.